The sequence of this TCR beta chain was determined in a study of beta chain features in type 1 diabetes. The CDR3 has 11 amino acids. Germline assignment: CDR1 SEHNR and CDR2 FQNEAQ (reference sequence). Trimming pared 3 bases from V and 6 bases from J, leaving 4 bases between. By way of CD45RO/CCR7/CD25/CD127/CD95/CD27, the CD4+ regulatory, stem cell-like memory, central memory and naive cells were sorted. Investigators reverse transcribed all isolated RNA, so they sequenced expressed TCRB transcripts. The assay was immunoSEQ multiplex PCR, and TCRdb's table has in-frame clones only and misses some. Here the sample spans 850,000 to 900,000 clones, about a sixth being singletons.

The receptor was derived from a woman between 18 and 30 years old in good health. The sample comprised naive CD4+ T cells from blood. The V gene is TRBV7-9, the J gene TRBJ2-3; D is unresolved. DNA for the CDR3: TGTGCCAGCAGCTTTGGGGATACGCAGTATTTT. Amino acid sequence: CASSFGDTQYF.